Sequencing of this TCR beta chain was carried out in a study of siplizumab effects on memory and regulatory T cells. The CDR3 loop spans 15 amino acids. Trimming took 4 bases from V and 6 from J; bases not matched to a gene: 6. Looked up from germline, CDR1 is MGHDK and CDR2 is SYGVNS. The repertoire was sequenced with immunoSEQ multiplex PCR; TCRdb's copy has only in-frame clones and lacks some. The sample records roughly 92,000 clones, just under 95% being singletons. Specimen: non-Treg CD4+ T cells sorted from blood. The source of this sequence is a human donor in good health. This chain links TRBV25-1 with TRBJ2-2; 9 nucleotides agree with TRBD1. The CDR3 DNA reads TGTGCCAGCAGTGGGGACAGGGCACTTTCCGGGGAGCTGTTTTTT. As protein: CASSGDRALSGELFF.